This T cell receptor (beta chain) was sequenced during a study of shared clonotypes between healthy human individuals. Points from the study as a whole: Measured sharing among donors was expected to vary with sequencing depth.

Note on this clone: Its antigen is currently unknown.

Using immunoSEQ multiplex PCR, the repertoire was profiled, and TCRdb retains in-frame clones only, with some absent. The data contain around 620,000 clones, approximately 96% of them singletons. Naive CD8 isolation took CD45RO-negative cells positively selected for CCR7 and excluded terminally differentiated effector memory CD45RA+ cells. There are 15 residues in the CDR3. Germline CDR1 GTSNPN, CDR2 SVGIG (reference sequence). Trimming removed 5 bases at V and 0 bases at J, with 13 bases between. The sequencing input was naive CD8+ T cells sorted from blood. The TCR sequence derives from a woman aged 25 to 39 in good health. J is TRBJ1-4 and V is TRBV30, with no clear D. The CDR3 DNA reads as TGTGCCTGGCGACCTGTATCTGCAACTAATGAAAAACTGTTTTTT. Encoded protein: CAWRPVSATNEKLFF.